Listed below are T cell receptor beta chains from one sample, sequenced in a study of T cell repertoires in cytomegalovirus infection. TCRdb re-analysed the reads in MiXCR, keeping a single row per CDR3 protein. The data hold roughly 760,000 distinct CDR3 sequences, with 35% to 45% observed a single time. Sample: PBMCs. The receptor set was obtained from a human donor in good health (CMV status not recorded). Some clones in this sample may be carry-over from other donors' samples. The CDR3 runs from the conserved cysteine through the conserved F or W. The order of the fields is clone size, D gene, V gene, J gene, CDR3 protein. D genes are given only for firm matches. Clone size is not always given. Where it is, it says once, few, many or a class for expanded clones.

>few|TRBD1|TRBV6-1|TRBJ2-7
CASSVLGQPSYEQYF
>NA|TRBD2|TRBV7-9|TRBJ2-1
CASSLLASGDYNEQFF
>few|NA|TRBV10-1|TRBJ2-7
CASSWDTGRVSYEQYF
>few|NA|TRBV5-6|TRBJ1-1
CASSLAPRGGAEAFF
>NA|NA|TRBV28|TRBJ1-1
CASSLTPPSEAFF
>NA|NA|TRBV7-9|TRBJ2-3
CASSLGSGSDTQYF
>NA|NA|TRBV29-1|TRBJ1-5
CSVAQGSLPNQPQHF
>NA|NA|TRBV12-3/TRBV12-4|TRBJ1-1
CASSPTVGGAFF
>NA|TRBD2|TRBV28|TRBJ2-7
CATTSGTSGYEQYF
>few|TRBD1|TRBV2|TRBJ1-1
CASTRTGQGPSAFF
>few|NA|TRBV19|TRBJ2-5
CASSGQVRETQYF
>few|NA|TRBV6-6|TRBJ1-6
CASRTRSSYNSPLHF
>many|TRBD1|TRBV7-8|TRBJ2-1
CASSLDRVNEQFF
>NA|TRBD1|TRBV5-4|TRBJ2-7
CASSPSTGTHEQYF
>few|NA|TRBV12-3/TRBV12-4|TRBJ1-3
CATNFGGNRNTIYF
>NA|NA|TRBV7-6|TRBJ1-1
CASSLGGGGYNTEAFF
>NA|NA|TRBV28|TRBJ2-4
CASSLRQTLAKNIQYF
>few|NA|TRBV6-2/TRBV6-3|TRBJ1-2
CASSYSINNGYTF
>NA|NA|TRBV7-2|TRBJ2-7
CASSLVGGAGREQYF
>many|NA|TRBV7-8|TRBJ1-3
CASSSSPHRSGNTIYF
>NA|NA|TRBV7-2|TRBJ1-5
CASSLVGGQGYQPQHF
>few|TRBD2|TRBV19|TRBJ2-2
CASNRREGPTGELFF
>few|TRBD2|TRBV3-1|TRBJ2-1
CASSRTRFYEQFF
>NA|TRBD1|TRBV6-8|TRBJ1-1
CASSPGQGAPGTEAFF
>NA|NA|TRBV6-6|TRBJ1-2
CASSEWDSRSYGYTF
>many|NA|TRBV12-3/TRBV12-4|TRBJ1-6
CASRRRDFQLSSYNSPLHF
>NA|TRBD2|TRBV10-2|TRBJ2-1
CASSGRGGPYNEQFF
>many|NA|TRBV7-8|TRBJ2-3
CASSLASQPTDTQYF
>NA|NA|TRBV20-1|TRBJ2-1
CSASNPQRNSYNEQFF
>NA|NA|TRBV18|TRBJ2-5
CASSSTQRVQETQYF
>NA|TRBD2|TRBV7-2|TRBJ2-1
CASSLAPPSGGAVKLF
>NA|NA|TRBV27|TRBJ1-1
CASSRWGLGVNTEAFF
>few|NA|TRBV6-6|TRBJ1-2
CASSYGWEEDGYTF
>NA|NA|TRBV2|TRBJ1-5
CASSEMRVEQPQHF
>NA|TRBD2|TRBV20-1|TRBJ2-3
CSAFDSGRLSDTQYF
>few|NA|TRBV5-4|TRBJ1-2
CASTAGGSGYGYTF
>NA|NA|TRBV3-1|TRBJ2-3
CASSQVRTSTDTQYF